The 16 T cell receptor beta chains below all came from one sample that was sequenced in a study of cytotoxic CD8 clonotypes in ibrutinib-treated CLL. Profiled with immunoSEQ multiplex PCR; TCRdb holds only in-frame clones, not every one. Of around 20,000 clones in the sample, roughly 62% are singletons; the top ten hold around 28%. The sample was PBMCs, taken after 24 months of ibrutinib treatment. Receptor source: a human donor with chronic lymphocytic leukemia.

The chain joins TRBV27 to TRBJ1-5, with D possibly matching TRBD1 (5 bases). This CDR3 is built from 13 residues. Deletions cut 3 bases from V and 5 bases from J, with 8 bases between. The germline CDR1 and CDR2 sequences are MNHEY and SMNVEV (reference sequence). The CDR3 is CASSFGGYQPQHF. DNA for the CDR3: TGTGCCAGCAGTTTTGGGGGGTATCAGCCCCAGCATTTT.

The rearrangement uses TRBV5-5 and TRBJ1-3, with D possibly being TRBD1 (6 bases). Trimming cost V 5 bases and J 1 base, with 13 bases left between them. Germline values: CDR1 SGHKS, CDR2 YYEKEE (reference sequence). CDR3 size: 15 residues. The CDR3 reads CASRLSGTSGNTIYF. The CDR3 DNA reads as TGTGCCAGCAGGTTATCCGGGACATCTGGAAACACCATATATTTT.

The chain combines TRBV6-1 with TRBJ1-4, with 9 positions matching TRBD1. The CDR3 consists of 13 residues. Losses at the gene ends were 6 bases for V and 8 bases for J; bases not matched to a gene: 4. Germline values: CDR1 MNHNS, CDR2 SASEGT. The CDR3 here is CASSRGTGEKLFF. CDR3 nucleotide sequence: TGTGCCAGCAGCCGCGGGACAGGGGAAAAACTGTTTTTT.

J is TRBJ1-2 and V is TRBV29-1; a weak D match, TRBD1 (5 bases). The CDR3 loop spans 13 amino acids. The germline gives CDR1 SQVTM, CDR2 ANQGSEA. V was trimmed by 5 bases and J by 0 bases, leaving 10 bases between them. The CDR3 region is CSVTGLANYGYTF. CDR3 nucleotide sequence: TGCAGCGTTACAGGCCTGGCTAACTATGGCTACACCTTC. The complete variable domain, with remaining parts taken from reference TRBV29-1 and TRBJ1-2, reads SAVISQKPSRDICQRGTSLTIQCQVDSQVTMMFWYRQQPGQSLTLIATANQGSEATYESGFVIDKFPISRPNLTFSTLTVSNMSPEDSSIYLCSVTGLANYGYTFGSGTRLTVV.

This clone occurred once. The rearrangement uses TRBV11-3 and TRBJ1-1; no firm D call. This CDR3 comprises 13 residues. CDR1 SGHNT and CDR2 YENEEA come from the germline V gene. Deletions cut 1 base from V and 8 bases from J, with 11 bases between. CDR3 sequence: CASSLVPGGEAFF. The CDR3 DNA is TGTGCCAGCAGCTTAGTCCCGGGAGGGGAAGCTTTCTTT.

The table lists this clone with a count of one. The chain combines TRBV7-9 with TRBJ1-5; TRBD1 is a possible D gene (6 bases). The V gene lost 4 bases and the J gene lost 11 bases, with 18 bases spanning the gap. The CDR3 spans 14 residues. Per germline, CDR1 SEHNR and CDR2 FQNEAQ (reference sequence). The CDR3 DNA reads TGTGCCAGCAGCTCGGACAGTCGGCGAGGGTCCCAGCATTTT. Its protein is CASSSDSRRGSQHF.

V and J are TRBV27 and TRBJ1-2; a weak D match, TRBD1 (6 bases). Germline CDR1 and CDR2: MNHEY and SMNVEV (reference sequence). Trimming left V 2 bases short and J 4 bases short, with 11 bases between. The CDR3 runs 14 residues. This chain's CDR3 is CASSLRGRGYGYTF. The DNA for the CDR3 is TGTGCCAGCAGTTTACGGGGGCGAGGCTATGGCTACACCTTC.

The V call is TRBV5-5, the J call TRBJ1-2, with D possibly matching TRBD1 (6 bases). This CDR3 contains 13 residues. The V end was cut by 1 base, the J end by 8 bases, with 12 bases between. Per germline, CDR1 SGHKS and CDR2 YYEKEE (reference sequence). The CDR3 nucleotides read TGTGCCAGCAGCTTGACCAGGGGTGGGGGCTACACCTTC. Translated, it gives CASSLTRGGGYTF.

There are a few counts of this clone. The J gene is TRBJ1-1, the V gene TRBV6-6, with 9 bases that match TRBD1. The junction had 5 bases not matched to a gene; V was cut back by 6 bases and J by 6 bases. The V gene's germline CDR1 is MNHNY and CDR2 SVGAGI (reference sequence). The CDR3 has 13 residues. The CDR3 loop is CASRPQGAPEAFF. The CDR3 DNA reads TGTGCCAGCAGGCCACAGGGGGCGCCTGAAGCTTTCTTT.

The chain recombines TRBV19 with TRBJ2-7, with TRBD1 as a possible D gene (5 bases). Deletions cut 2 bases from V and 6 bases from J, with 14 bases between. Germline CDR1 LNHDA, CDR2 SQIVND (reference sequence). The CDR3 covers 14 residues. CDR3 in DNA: TGTGCCAGTAGTATAAAGGGCCAGGGAAGCGAGCAGTACTTC. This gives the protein CASSIKGQGSEQYF. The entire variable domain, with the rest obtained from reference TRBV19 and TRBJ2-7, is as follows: DGGITQSPKYLFRKEGQNVTLSCEQNLNHDAMYWYRQDPGQGLRLIYYSQIVNDFQKGDIAEGYSVSREKKESFPLTVTSAQKNPTAFYLCASSIKGQGSEQYFGPGTRLTVT.

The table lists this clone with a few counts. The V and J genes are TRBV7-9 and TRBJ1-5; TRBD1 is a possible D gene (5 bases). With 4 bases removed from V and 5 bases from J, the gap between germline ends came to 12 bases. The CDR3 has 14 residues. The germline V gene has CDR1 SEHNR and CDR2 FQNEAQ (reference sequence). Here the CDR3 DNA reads TGTGCCAGCAGCTCCTGGGGGAGTGATCAGCCCCAGCATTTT. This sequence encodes CASSSWGSDQPQHF.

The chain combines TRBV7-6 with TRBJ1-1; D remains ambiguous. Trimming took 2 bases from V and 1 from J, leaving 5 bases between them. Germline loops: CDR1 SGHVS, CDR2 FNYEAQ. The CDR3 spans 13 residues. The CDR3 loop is CASSLNTNTEAFF. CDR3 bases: TGTGCCAGCAGCTTAAATACGAACACTGAAGCTTTCTTT.

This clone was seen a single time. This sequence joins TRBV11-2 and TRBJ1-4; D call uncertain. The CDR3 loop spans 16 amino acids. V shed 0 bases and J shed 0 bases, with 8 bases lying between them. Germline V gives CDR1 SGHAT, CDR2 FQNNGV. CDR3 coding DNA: TGTGCCAGCAGCTTAGAGGGGATTTCAACTAATGAAAAACTGTTTTTT. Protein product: CASSLEGISTNEKLFF.

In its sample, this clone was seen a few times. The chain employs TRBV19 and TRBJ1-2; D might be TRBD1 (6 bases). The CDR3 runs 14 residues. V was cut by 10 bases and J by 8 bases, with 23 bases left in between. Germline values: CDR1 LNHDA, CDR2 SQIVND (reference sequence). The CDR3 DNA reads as TGTGCCATTCAAAGCTCCACAGGGATTCAGGGCTACACCTTC. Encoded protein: CAIQSSTGIQGYTF.

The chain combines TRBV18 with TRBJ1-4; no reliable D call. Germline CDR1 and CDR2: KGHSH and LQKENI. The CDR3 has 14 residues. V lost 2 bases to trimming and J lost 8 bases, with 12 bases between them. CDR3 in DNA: TGTGCCAGCTCACCATTCCGCGAGGGCGAAAAACTGTTTTTT. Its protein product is CASSPFREGEKLFF.

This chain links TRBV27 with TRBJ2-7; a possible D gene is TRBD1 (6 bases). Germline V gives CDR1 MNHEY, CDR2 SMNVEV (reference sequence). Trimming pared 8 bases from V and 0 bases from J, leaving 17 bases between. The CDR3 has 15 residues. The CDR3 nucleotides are TGTGCCAGCCGACCCAGTATGGGGGCCTCCTACGAGCAGTACTTC. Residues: CASRPSMGASYEQYF.